This TCR beta chain is drawn from a study of T-cell memory formation after mild COVID-19. The overall study: TCR clustering was largely donor specific.

V gave up 3 bases and J gave up 6 bases; unmatched junction bases: 4. CDR3 size: 13 residues. In germline, CDR1 is SGHNT, CDR2 YYREEE (reference sequence). Using constant-segment primers, 5'RACE produced TCR alpha and TCR beta cDNA libraries carrying sample barcodes and UMIs. TCRdb passed the 5' RACE reads through MiXCR, listing each CDR3 protein once. The table shows under 150,000 distinct CDR3 sequences, with roughly 20% occurring only once. Findings and limits, study-wide: Unconfirmed was the SARS-CoV-2 specificity of second-wave clones that peaked on day 37. Pre-infection memory showed some responding clones, and this suggested that cross-reactive memory joined.

About this clonotype: Its target is not known.

The sequence came from a man between 18 and 29 years old who had mild COVID-19 (a few samples of this study predate the infection). Cell type and time point are not known. Sequenced input: PBMCs or a T cell subset sorted from them (not recorded which). The chain has TRBV5-4 and TRBJ2-7, with 9 bases fitting TRBD1. CDR3 sequence (DNA): TGTGCCAGCAGCTGGGGGACAGGGAGCGAGCAGTACTTC. Translated, it gives CASSWGTGSEQYF.